The 6 T cell receptor beta chains in this list originate from one sample, sequenced in a study of glioma-infiltrating T cells after dendritic cell vaccination. Here immunoSEQ multiplex PCR was the method, and the copy in TCRdb shows in-frame clones only, minus some. The sample includes 20,000 or so clones, 75% to 85% seen only once; the top ten take around 36%. The sequences come from blood, collected before dendritic cell vaccination. The receptors here all came from a human donor with glioblastoma.

The chain employs TRBV28 and TRBJ2-7, with TRBD1 identical over 9 bases. Trimming at V came to 3 bases and at J to 3 bases, leaving 3 bases not matched to a gene. The CDR3 is 14 amino acids. Germline V gives CDR1 MDHEN, CDR2 SYDVKM. The CDR3 DNA sequence: TGTGCCAGCAGTTTGGGGGGACAGGGCTACGAGCAGTACTTC. Amino acids: CASSLGGQGYEQYF.

A few counts support this clone. The chain combines TRBV5-1 with TRBJ2-6; D remains ambiguous. CDR1 SGHRS and CDR2 YFSETQ come from the germline V gene. The V end lost 3 bases, the J end lost 0 bases, and 13 bases lay between the germline ends. There are 17 residues in the CDR3. In DNA, the CDR3 is TGCGCCAGCAGCTACACAACATCCAGCTCTGGGGCCAACGTCCTGACTTTC. Amino acid sequence: CASSYTTSSSGANVLTF.

A single count supports this clone. The rearrangement joins TRBV2 to TRBJ1-5; unclear D gene. Between the trimmed V and J ends, which lost 3 bases and 5 bases, there was a span of 5 bases. The CDR3 loop spans 12 amino acids. CDR1 and CDR2 from the germline V gene are SNHLY and FYNNEI. The CDR3 coding sequence is TGTGCCAGCAGTGACCCCGATCAGCCCCAGCATTTT. This translates into CASSDPDQPQHF.

This chain connects TRBV6-5 to TRBJ2-7; the match to TRBD1 covers 8 bases. The V and J ends lost 3 bases and 4 bases, in that order; junction bases with no gene match: 8. CDR3 size: 15 residues. Germline V gene sequence: CDR1 MNHEY, CDR2 SVGAGI. The CDR3 is CASSYSWTGQYEQYF. In DNA form, the CDR3 reads TGTGCCAGCAGTTATAGCTGGACAGGGCAATACGAGCAGTACTTC.

This clone occurred once. The chain couples TRBV7-3 to TRBJ2-1, with 13 bases that match TRBD2. Per the germline V gene, CDR1 is SGHTA and CDR2 is FQGTGA. The trim removed 5 bases at V and 9 bases at J, leaving 7 bases unmatched. The CDR3 runs to 15 residues. As DNA, the CDR3 is TGTGCCAGCAGCCTCGGACTAGCGGGAGCGGGTGAGCAGTTCTTC. Its translation: CASSLGLAGAGEQFF.

This clone was found a few times. J is TRBJ2-1 and V is TRBV5-4, with D possibly matching TRBD2 (6 bases). V was trimmed by 3 bases and J by 3 bases, leaving 10 bases between them. Looked up from germline, CDR1 is SGHNT and CDR2 is YYREEE (reference sequence). The CDR3 is 14 amino acids. In nucleotides, the CDR3 is TGTGCCAGCAGCTCGGCGGGACTCTACAATGAGCAGTTCTTC. Translation: CASSSAGLYNEQFF. Combining the CDR3 with reference TRBV5-4 and TRBJ2-1 gives the whole variable domain ETGVTQSPTHLIKTRGQQVTLRCSSQSGHNTVSWYQQALGQGPQFIFQYYREEENGRGNFPPRFSGLQFPNYSSELNVNALELDDSALYLCASSSAGLYNEQFFGPGTRLTVL.